This TCR beta chain emerged from a study of cytomegalovirus exposure and HLA in healthy donors. Though probably carrying unrecorded immune exposures, donors were nominally healthy at sampling. Primers included in the PCR were 60 Vbeta and 13 Jbeta primers. Only in-frame clones appear in the TCRdb table, and some are missing; sequencing was by immunoSEQ multiplex PCR. The table shows some 110,000 clones, with approximately 79% occurring only once. To note about this clone: Its antigen is not known.

The CDR3 has 13 amino acids. The germline CDR1 and CDR2 sequences are LNHDA and SQIVND (reference sequence). Trimming pared 10 bases from V and 5 bases from J, leaving 17 bases between. Study-wide results and limits: Roughly uniform sequencing depth across donors was assumed, possibly incorrectly.

Sequencing input: PBMCs. V gene TRBV19 combines with J gene TRBJ2-5; tentative D call: TRBD2 (5 bases). The TCR comes from a man aged 55-75 years in good health and CMV-seronegative. CDR3 nucleotide sequence: TGTGCCACCTCTCGTGGTTCGGGGGAGACCCAGTACTTC. Its translation is CATSRGSGETQYF.